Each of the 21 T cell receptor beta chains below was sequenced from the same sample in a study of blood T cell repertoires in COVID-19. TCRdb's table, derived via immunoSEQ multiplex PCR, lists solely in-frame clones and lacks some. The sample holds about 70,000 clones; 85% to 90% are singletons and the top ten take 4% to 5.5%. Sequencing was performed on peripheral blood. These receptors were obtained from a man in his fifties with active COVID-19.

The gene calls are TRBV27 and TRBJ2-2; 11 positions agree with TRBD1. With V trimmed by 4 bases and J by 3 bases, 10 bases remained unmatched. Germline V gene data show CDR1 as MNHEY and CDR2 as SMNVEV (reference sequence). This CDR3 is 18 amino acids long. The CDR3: CASSSLPRTGGYTGELFF. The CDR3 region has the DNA TGTGCCAGCAGTTCCCTACCTCGGACAGGGGGCTACACCGGGGAGCTGTTTTTT.

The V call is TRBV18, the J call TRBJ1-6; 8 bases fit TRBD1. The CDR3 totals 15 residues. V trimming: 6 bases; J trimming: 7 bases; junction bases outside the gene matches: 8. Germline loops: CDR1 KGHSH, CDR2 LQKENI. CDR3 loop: CASSFETGANSPLHF. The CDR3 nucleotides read TGTGCCAGCTCGTTCGAGACAGGGGCGAATTCACCCCTCCACTTT.

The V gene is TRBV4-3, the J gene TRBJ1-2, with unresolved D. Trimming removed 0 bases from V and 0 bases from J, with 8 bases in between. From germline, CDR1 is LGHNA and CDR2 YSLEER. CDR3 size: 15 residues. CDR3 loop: CASSQEGYSNYGYTF. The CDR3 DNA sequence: TGCGCCAGCAGCCAAGAGGGCTACTCTAACTATGGCTACACCTTC.

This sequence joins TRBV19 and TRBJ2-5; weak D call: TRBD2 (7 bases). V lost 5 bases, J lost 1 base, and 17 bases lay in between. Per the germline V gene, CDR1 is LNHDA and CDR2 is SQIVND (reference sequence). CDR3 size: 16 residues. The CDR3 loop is CASSPRGGGVQETQYF. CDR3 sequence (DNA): TGTGCCAGTAGTCCGAGGGGGGGAGGGGTCCAAGAGACCCAGTACTTC.

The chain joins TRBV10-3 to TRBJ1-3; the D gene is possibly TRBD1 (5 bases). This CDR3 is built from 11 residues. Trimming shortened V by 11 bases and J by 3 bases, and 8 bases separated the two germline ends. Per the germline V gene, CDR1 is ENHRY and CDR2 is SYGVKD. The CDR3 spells CAFGGGNTIYF. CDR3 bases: TGTGCCTTCGGGGGTGGAAACACCATATATTTT.

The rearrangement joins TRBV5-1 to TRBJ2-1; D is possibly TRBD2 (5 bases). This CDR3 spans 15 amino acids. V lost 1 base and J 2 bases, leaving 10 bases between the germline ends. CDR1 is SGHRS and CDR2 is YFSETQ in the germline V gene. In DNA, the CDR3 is TGCGCCAGCAGCTTGTCCCTAGCAGCCTACAATGAGCAGTTCTTC. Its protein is CASSLSLAAYNEQFF. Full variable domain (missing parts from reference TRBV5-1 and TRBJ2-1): KAGVTQTPRYLIKTRGQQVTLSCSPISGHRSVSWYQQTPGQGLQFLFEYFSETQRNKGNFPGRFSGRQFSNSRSEMNVSTLELGDSALYLCASSLSLAAYNEQFFGPGTRLTVL.

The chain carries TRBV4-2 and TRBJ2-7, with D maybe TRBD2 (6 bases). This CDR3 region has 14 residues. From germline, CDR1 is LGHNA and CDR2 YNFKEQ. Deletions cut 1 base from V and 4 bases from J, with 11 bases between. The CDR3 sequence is CASSQVGGAYEQYF. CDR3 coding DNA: TGTGCCAGCAGCCAAGTCGGGGGAGCGTACGAGCAGTACTTC.

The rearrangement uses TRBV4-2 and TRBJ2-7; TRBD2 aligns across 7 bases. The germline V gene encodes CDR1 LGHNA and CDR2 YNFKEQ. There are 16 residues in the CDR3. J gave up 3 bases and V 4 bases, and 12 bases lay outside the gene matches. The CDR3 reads CASSPPGSGKGYEQYF. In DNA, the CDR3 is TGTGCCAGCAGCCCTCCAGGAAGCGGGAAAGGCTACGAGCAGTACTTC.

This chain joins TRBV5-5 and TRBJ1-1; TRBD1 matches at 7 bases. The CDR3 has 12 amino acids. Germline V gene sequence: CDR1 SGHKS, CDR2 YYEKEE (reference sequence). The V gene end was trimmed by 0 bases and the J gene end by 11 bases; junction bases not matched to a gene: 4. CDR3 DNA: TGTGCCAGCAGCTTGGGAGGGGGCTATGCTTTCTTT. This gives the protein CASSLGGGYAFF.

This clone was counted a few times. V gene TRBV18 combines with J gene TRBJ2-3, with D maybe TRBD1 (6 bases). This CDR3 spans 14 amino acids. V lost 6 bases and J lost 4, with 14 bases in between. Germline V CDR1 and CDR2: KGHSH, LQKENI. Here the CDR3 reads CASSNQGKADTQYF. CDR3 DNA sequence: TGTGCCAGCTCTAACCAGGGGAAGGCAGATACGCAGTATTTT.

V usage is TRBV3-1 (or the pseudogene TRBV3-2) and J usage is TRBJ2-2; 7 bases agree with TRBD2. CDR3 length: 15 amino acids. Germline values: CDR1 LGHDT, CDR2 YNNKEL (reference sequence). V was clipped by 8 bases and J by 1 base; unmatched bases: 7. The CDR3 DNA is TGTGCCAGCTCGGGGGAGCGGGAGAACACCGGGGAGCTGTTTTTT. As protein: CASSGERENTGELFF.

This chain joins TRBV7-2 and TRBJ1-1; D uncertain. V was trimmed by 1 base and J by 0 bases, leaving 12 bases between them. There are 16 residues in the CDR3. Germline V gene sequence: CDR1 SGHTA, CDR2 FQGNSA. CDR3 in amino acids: CASSLEPRTMNTEAFF. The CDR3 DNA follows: TGTGCCAGCAGCTTAGAGCCGAGAACCATGAACACTGAAGCTTTCTTT.

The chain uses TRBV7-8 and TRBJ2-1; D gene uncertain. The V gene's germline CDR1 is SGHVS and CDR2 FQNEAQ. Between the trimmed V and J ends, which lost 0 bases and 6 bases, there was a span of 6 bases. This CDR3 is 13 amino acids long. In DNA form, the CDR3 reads TGTGCCAGCAGCTTAGCGCGGATCAATGAGCAGTTCTTC. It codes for CASSLARINEQFF.

The CDR3, as DNA: TGTGCCAGCAGTTCCGGGACTAGCGGTCCCCGGGATGAGCAGTTCTTC. It codes for CASSSGTSGPRDEQFF. The chain couples TRBV6-2 or TRBV6-3 to TRBJ2-1, with 11 bases lining up with TRBD2. Germline CDR1 reads MNHEY; CDR2 reads SVGEGT. Trimming took 4 bases from V and 8 from J; bases not matched to a gene: 10. This CDR3 contains 16 residues.

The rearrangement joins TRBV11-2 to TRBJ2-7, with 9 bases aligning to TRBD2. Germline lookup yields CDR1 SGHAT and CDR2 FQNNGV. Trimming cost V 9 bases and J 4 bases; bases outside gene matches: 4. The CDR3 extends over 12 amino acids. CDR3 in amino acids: CASGGRVYEQYF. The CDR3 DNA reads TGTGCCAGTGGCGGGAGGGTTTACGAGCAGTACTTC.

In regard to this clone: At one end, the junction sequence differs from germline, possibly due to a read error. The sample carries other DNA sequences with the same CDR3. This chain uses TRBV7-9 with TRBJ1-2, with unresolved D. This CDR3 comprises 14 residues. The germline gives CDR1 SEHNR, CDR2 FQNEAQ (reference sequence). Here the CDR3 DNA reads TGTGCCAGTAGCTTCTGGTCAGATTACTATGGCTACACCTTC. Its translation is CASSFWSDYYGYTF.

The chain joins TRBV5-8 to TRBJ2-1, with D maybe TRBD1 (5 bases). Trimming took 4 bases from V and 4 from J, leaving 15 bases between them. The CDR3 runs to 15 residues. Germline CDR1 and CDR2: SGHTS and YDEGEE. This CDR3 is CASSTGLGAYNEQFF. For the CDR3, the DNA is TGTGCCAGCAGCACCGGCCTAGGGGCGTACAATGAGCAGTTCTTC.

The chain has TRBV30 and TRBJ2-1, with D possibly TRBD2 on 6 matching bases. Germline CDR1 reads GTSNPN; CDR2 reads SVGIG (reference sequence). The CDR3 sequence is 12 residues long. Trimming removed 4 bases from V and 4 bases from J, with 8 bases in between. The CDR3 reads CAWTGTYNEQFF. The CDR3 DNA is TGTGCCTGGACCGGGACTTACAATGAGCAGTTCTTC.

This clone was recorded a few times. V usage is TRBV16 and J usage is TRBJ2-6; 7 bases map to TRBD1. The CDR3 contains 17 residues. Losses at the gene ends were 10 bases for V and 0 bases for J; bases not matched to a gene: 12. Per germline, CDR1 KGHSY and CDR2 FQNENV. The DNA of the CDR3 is TGTGCCATCGGACAGGCGAAAACTTACTCTGGGGCCAACGTCCTGACTTTC. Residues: CAIGQAKTYSGANVLTF.

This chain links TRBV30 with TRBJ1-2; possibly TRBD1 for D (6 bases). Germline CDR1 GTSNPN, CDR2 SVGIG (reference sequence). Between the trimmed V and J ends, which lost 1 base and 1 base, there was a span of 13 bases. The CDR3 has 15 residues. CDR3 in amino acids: CAWSGIGRGNYGYTF. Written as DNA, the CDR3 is TGTGCCTGGAGTGGGATCGGCAGGGGTAACTATGGCTACACCTTC.

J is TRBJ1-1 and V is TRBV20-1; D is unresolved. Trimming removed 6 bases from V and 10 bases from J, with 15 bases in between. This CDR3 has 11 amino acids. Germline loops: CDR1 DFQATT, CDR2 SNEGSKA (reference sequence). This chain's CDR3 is CSAPRGPRAFF. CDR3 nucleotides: TGCAGTGCCCCCCGCGGGCCTAGAGCTTTCTTT.